The rows below give T cell receptor beta chains drawn from one sample of a study of beta chain features in type 1 diabetes. Here immunoSEQ multiplex PCR was the method, and the copy in TCRdb shows in-frame clones only, minus some. Here the sample spans about 650,000 clones, around 11% being singletons. Sequencing was performed on naive CD4+ T cells from blood. The source is a young man with type 1 diabetes. The CDR3 runs from the conserved cysteine through the conserved F or W. The D gene is left open where the match is weak. Size is omitted from some rows. Given values are once, few, many or a class for expanded clones.

size: .; D: TRBD1; J: TRBJ2-7; V: TRBV2; CDR3: CASSDFETGAYEQYF; DNA: TGTGCCAGCAGTGATTTCGAGACAGGGGCCTACGAGCAGTACTTC
size: .; D: .; J: TRBJ1-1; V: TRBV2; CDR3: CASERQVGAEAFF; DNA: TGTGCCAGCGAGCGACAGGTGGGGGCTGAAGCTTTCTTT
size: .; D: .; J: TRBJ2-7; V: TRBV18; CDR3: CASSPRRSDEQYF; DNA: TGTGCCAGCTCACCTCGACGGTCCGACGAGCAGTACTTC
size: few; D: TRBD2; J: TRBJ2-3; V: TRBV6-6; CDR3: CASRRTSGGALDTQYF; DNA: TGTGCCAGCAGGAGGACTAGCGGGGGGGCCTTAGATACGCAGTATTTT
size: .; D: .; J: TRBJ2-3; V: TRBV18; CDR3: CASSPPGGDTQYF; DNA: TGTGCCAGCTCACCACCCGGTGGAGATACGCAGTATTTT
size: few; D: TRBD1; J: TRBJ2-7; V: TRBV27; CDR3: CASSRQGPYEQYF; DNA: TGTGCCAGCAGTCGACAGGGGCCCTACGAGCAGTACTTC
size: .; D: TRBD2; J: TRBJ2-1; V: TRBV11-2; CDR3: CASSPPTSGDDSPANEQFF; DNA: TGTGCCAGCAGCCCGCCGACTAGCGGGGACGATTCCCCCGCTAATGAGCAGTTCTTC
size: .; D: .; J: TRBJ2-5; V: TRBV7-2; CDR3: CASSFKSVQGTQYF; DNA: TGTGCCAGCAGCTTTAAGAGTGTCCAAGGGACCCAGTACTTC
size: .; D: .; J: TRBJ2-5; V: TRBV4-1; CDR3: CASSQAIQETQYF; DNA: TGCGCCAGCAGCCAAGCTATCCAAGAGACCCAGTACTTC
size: few; D: .; J: TRBJ2-7; V: TRBV25-1; CDR3: CASSATQIGGEQYF; DNA: TGTGCCAGCAGTGCAACCCAGATAGGGGGAGAGCAGTACTTC
size: few; D: .; J: TRBJ2-3; V: TRBV6-5; CDR3: CASTLGDTQYF; DNA: TGTGCCAGCACTCTCGGGGATACGCAGTATTTT
size: .; D: .; J: TRBJ1-1; V: TRBV5-4; CDR3: CASSFVDTEAFF; DNA: TGTGCCAGCAGCTTTGTGGACACTGAAGCTTTCTTT
size: .; D: TRBD1; J: TRBJ2-1; V: TRBV5-6; CDR3: CASSLAVDRENEQFF; DNA: TGTGCCAGCAGCTTGGCCGTCGACAGGGAGAATGAGCAGTTCTTC
size: few; D: TRBD1; J: TRBJ1-2; V: TRBV13; CDR3: CASSLDRGSDYTF; DNA: TGTGCCAGCAGCTTGGACAGGGGAAGTGACTACACCTTC
size: few; D: TRBD1; J: TRBJ2-5; V: TRBV14; CDR3: CASSPQTGWGETQYF; DNA: TGTGCCAGCAGCCCTCAGACAGGGTGGGGAGAGACCCAGTACTTC
size: .; D: TRBD1; J: TRBJ1-5; V: TRBV6-4; CDR3: CASSDGAGGQPQHF; DNA: TGTGCCAGCAGTGACGGGGCAGGGGGCCAGCCCCAGCATTTT
size: .; D: .; J: TRBJ2-7; V: TRBV10-3; CDR3: CAISVAGNEQYF; DNA: TGTGCCATCAGTGTCGCGGGTAACGAGCAGTACTTC
size: few; D: .; J: TRBJ1-6; V: TRBV27; CDR3: CASSLKASSYNSPLHF; DNA: TGTGCCAGCAGTTTAAAGGCAAGCTCCTATAATTCACCCCTCCACTTT
size: few; D: .; J: TRBJ1-1; V: TRBV18; CDR3: CASSEGKNTEAFF; DNA: TGTGCCAGCTCAGAGGGGAAGAACACTGAAGCTTTCTTT
size: few; D: TRBD1; J: TRBJ1-6; V: TRBV6-5; CDR3: CASTPTGANQPLHF; DNA: TGTGCCAGCACTCCGACAGGGGCTAATCAACCCCTCCACTTT
size: .; D: .; J: TRBJ2-7; V: TRBV7-9; CDR3: CASSFGHSGLTYF; DNA: TGTGCCAGCAGCTTTGGACATAGTGGTTTGACGTACTTC
size: few; D: .; J: TRBJ2-6; V: TRBV10-3; CDR3: CAISSGTDGANVLTF; DNA: TGTGCCATCAGTTCCGGGACCGACGGGGCCAACGTCCTGACTTTC